This passage covers 15 T cell receptor beta chains from one sample sequenced in a study of T cell changes during pregnancy in multiple sclerosis. Repertoires were generated with immunoSEQ multiplex PCR, while TCRdb's copy carries only in-frame clones and drops some. The sample shows approximately 30,000 clones, around nine tenths of them seen only once. The specimen comprised CD4+ T cells from peripheral blood mononuclear cells, sampled in the first trimester of pregnancy. The source of these receptors is a female donor in good health, enrolled as a control in a pregnancy study.

The chain employs TRBV7-2 and TRBJ2-7; D possibly corresponds to TRBD1 (6 bases). This CDR3 comprises 17 residues. V was cut by 1 base and J by 1 base, with 17 bases left in between. Per germline, CDR1 SGHTA and CDR2 FQGNSA. The CDR3 loop reads CASSLDDRTKTSYEQYF. The CDR3 region has the DNA TGTGCCAGCAGCTTAGACGACAGGACAAAAACTTCCTACGAGCAGTACTTC.

V and J are TRBV7-9 and TRBJ2-2, with D possibly TRBD1 on 5 matching bases. The CDR3 totals 13 residues. Germline V lookup: CDR1 SEHNR, CDR2 FQNEAQ (reference sequence). Trimming removed 3 bases at V and 6 bases at J, with 8 bases between. CDR3 amino acids: CASSLEGAGELFF. The CDR3 nucleotides are TGTGCCAGCAGCTTGGAAGGGGCCGGGGAGCTGTTTTTT.

The genes are TRBV30 and TRBJ2-1, with 8 bases identical to TRBD2. With V trimmed by 4 bases and J by 7 bases, 9 bases remained unmatched. The CDR3 consists of 14 residues. Germline V gives CDR1 GTSNPN, CDR2 SVGIG (reference sequence). CDR3 nucleotide sequence: TGTGCCTGGACCACGGGAGGGGGACTTAATGAGCAGTTCTTC. Translated: CAWTTGGGLNEQFF.

V is TRBV28 and J is TRBJ2-7; D uncertain. V dropped 6 bases and J dropped 5 bases, with 8 bases sitting between them. There are 11 residues in the CDR3. Germline V lookup: CDR1 MDHEN, CDR2 SYDVKM. The CDR3 here is CASRALHEQYF. In DNA form, the CDR3 reads TGTGCCAGCAGGGCCCTCCACGAGCAGTACTTC.

The chain has TRBV4-3 and TRBJ1-4; 9 bases map to TRBD1. Germline V gene lookup returns CDR1 LGHNA and CDR2 YSLEER. The CDR3 loop spans 18 amino acids. V lost 1 base to trimming and J lost 2 bases; unmatched junction nucleotides: 8. The chain's CDR3 is CASSQVLQGAGTNEKLFF. The CDR3, as DNA: TGCGCCAGCAGCCAAGTCCTACAGGGGGCCGGGACTAATGAAAAACTGTTTTTT.

The rearrangement uses TRBV5-1 and TRBJ2-2; D might be TRBD1 (6 bases). The CDR3 runs 15 residues. V was pared by 4 bases and J by 1 base, with 11 bases between. Germline V gene sequence: CDR1 SGHRS, CDR2 YFSETQ. CDR3: CASSLQGVNTGELFF. In DNA, the CDR3 is TGCGCCAGCAGCCTACAGGGTGTGAACACCGGGGAGCTGTTTTTT.

The rearrangement uses TRBV4-2 and TRBJ2-2, with TRBD2 matching 16 bases. With V trimmed by 0 bases and J by 5 bases, 6 bases remained unmatched. This CDR3 comprises 19 residues. Germline V gene lookup returns CDR1 LGHNA and CDR2 YNFKEQ. The CDR3 sequence: CASSQEGTSGGAGTGELFF. The CDR3, as DNA: TGTGCCAGCAGCCAAGAAGGGACTAGCGGGGGGGCGGGGACCGGGGAGCTGTTTTTT.

The V call is TRBV27, the J call TRBJ2-7; D possibly corresponds to TRBD2 (6 bases). CDR1 is MNHEY and CDR2 is SMNVEV in the germline V gene (reference sequence). V was trimmed by 5 bases and J by 6 bases, leaving 20 bases between them. The CDR3 has 15 amino acids. The CDR3 loop reads CASSPPGVNMLEQYF. The CDR3 DNA follows: TGTGCCAGCAGTCCCCCGGGAGTAAATATGCTCGAGCAGTACTTC.

This clone was found a few times. The chain is built from TRBV10-3 and TRBJ1-6; D gene uncertain. CDR3 size: 14 residues. CDR1 ENHRY and CDR2 SYGVKD come from the germline V gene. Deletions cut 0 bases from V and 8 bases from J, with 8 bases between. The CDR3 nucleotides read TGTGCCATCAGTGAGTCGAGCCGGGATTCACCCCTCCACTTT. Its protein product is CAISESSRDSPLHF.

The CDR3 spells CTGSESGEAKNIQYF. The DNA of the CDR3 is TGCACCGGCAGCGAAAGCGGGGAAGCCAAAAACATTCAGTACTTC. This chain connects TRBV1 to TRBJ2-4; the table calls TRBD2, which could not be checked here. TRBV1 is a pseudogene segment. The CDR3 consists of 15 residues.

The chain employs TRBV9 and TRBJ1-1; 9 nucleotides match TRBD1. The germline CDR1 and CDR2 sequences are SGDLS and YYNGEE. V was pared by 0 bases and J by 4 bases, with 4 bases of the junction left unmatched. The CDR3 totals 15 residues. The CDR3 sequence: CASSVGDRVGTEAFF. CDR3 DNA: TGTGCCAGCAGCGTAGGGGACAGGGTTGGCACTGAAGCTTTCTTT.

The sample holds a few counts of this clone. The chain links TRBV11-2 to TRBJ1-2, with a tentative D call TRBD1 (5 bases). In germline, CDR1 is SGHAT, CDR2 FQNNGV. CDR3 length equals 14 residues. V dropped 1 base and J dropped 2 bases, with 8 bases sitting between them. The CDR3 DNA reads TGTGCCAGCAGCTTAGGTGCAGGGAACTATGGCTACACCTTC. Residues: CASSLGAGNYGYTF.

The chain joins TRBV29-1 to TRBJ2-3; D is possibly TRBD1 (6 bases). Germline V gene data show CDR1 as SQVTM and CDR2 as ANQGSEA. V was cut by 7 bases and J by 1 base, with 12 bases left in between. The CDR3 sequence is 13 residues long. The CDR3 protein is CSADRQGTDTQYF. For the CDR3, the DNA is TGCAGCGCCGATAGACAGGGCACAGATACGCAGTATTTT.

This clone appeared a single time. The chain has TRBV27 and TRBJ1-5, with D unclear. Germline CDR1 reads MNHEY; CDR2 reads SMNVEV (reference sequence). V shed 2 bases and J shed 1 base, with 6 bases lying between them. The CDR3 has 14 amino acids. Here the CDR3 reads CASSLSGSNQPQHF. The CDR3 DNA reads as TGTGCCAGCAGTTTAAGTGGCAGCAATCAGCCCCAGCATTTT.

This clone was observed a handful of times. The V and J genes are TRBV5-1 and TRBJ2-2; no clear D. Germline-derived CDR1 and CDR2 are SGHRS and YFSETQ. The CDR3 runs to 15 residues. Trimming cost V 7 bases and J 8 bases, with 21 bases left between them. CDR3 region: CASSPGLAMMGELFF. CDR3 DNA: TGCGCCAGCTCTCCAGGTCTGGCTATGATGGGGGAGCTGTTTTTT.